These T cell receptor beta chains were read from a single sample in a study of cytomegalovirus exposure and HLA in healthy donors. Measured with immunoSEQ multiplex PCR; TCRdb has only the in-frame clones, and not every one. The table records under 170,000 clones, 79% of them present only once. Sequenced sample: PBMCs. Source of these receptors: a man aged 45-65 years in good health and CMV-seropositive. Each CDR3 is given with its conserved first and last residue. D genes are given only for firm matches. Clone size is given for some rows only: seen once, a few or many times, or a class if the clone is expanded.

size	V	D	J	CDR3	DNA
.	TRBV5-4	TRBD2	TRBJ2-7	CASSLGRETEQYF	TGTGCCAGCAGCTTGGGGCGGGAGACCGAGCAGTACTTC
.	TRBV6-1	.	TRBJ1-4	CASTRTETNEKLFF	TGTGCCAGCACTAGGACAGAAACTAATGAAAAACTGTTTTTT
.	TRBV11-2	.	TRBJ2-2	CASSGAMNTGELFF	TGTGCCAGCAGCGGAGCCATGAACACCGGGGAGCTGTTTTTT
.	TRBV11-2	.	TRBJ2-2	CASSLVFGLGLARTGELFF	TGTGCCAGCAGCTTAGTGTTTGGGCTAGGGCTAGCGAGGACCGGGGAGCTGTTTTTT
.	TRBV30	.	TRBJ1-3	CAWSRAYSGNTIYF	TGTGCCTGGAGTAGAGCATACTCTGGAAACACCATATATTTT
.	TRBV5-8	TRBD1	TRBJ1-4	CASNRDRGEKLFF	TGTGCCAGCAACCGGGACAGGGGCGAAAAACTGTTTTTT
.	TRBV2	.	TRBJ2-7	CASSEAQGGYEQYF	TGTGCCAGCAGTGAAGCGCAAGGCGGCTACGAGCAGTACTTC
few	TRBV5-1	.	TRBJ1-5	CASSLDQGNQPQHF	TGCGCCAGCAGCTTGGACCAGGGCAATCAGCCCCAGCATTTT
.	TRBV7-9	TRBD1	TRBJ2-7	CASSFATGGGNEQYF	TGTGCCAGCAGCTTCGCGACAGGGGGGGGCAACGAGCAGTACTTC
.	TRBV7-9	TRBD1	TRBJ2-7	CASSYGQALSYEQYF	TGTGCCAGCAGCTATGGACAGGCCCTCTCCTACGAGCAGTACTTC
.	TRBV11-2	TRBD1	TRBJ2-7	CASSSPGTGTYEQYF	TGTGCCAGCAGCTCCCCAGGGACAGGGACCTACGAGCAGTACTTC
.	TRBV28	.	TRBJ1-1	CASSYTGRDTEAFF	TGTGCCAGCAGTTACACAGGGAGAGACACTGAAGCTTTCTTT
.	TRBV7-9	TRBD2	TRBJ2-1	CASRHLQREFNEQFF	TGTGCCAGCAGGCATCTTCAGCGGGAGTTCAATGAGCAGTTCTTC
.	TRBV6-5	TRBD2	TRBJ2-7	CASRSGGAVDEQYF	TGTGCCAGCAGGTCGGGAGGGGCGGTCGACGAGCAGTACTTC
.	TRBV10-3	.	TRBJ1-1	CAIGSGILASGAEAFF	TGTGCCATCGGTTCCGGGATACTCGCCTCCGGGGCTGAAGCTTTCTTT
.	TRBV2	.	TRBJ2-7	CASSVQGSSYEQYF	TGTGCCAGCAGTGTTCAGGGGAGCTCCTACGAGCAGTACTTC
.	TRBV20-1	.	TRBJ1-2	CSASPREGYTF	TGCAGTGCTAGTCCGAGGGAGGGCTACACCTTC
.	TRBV5-5	TRBD1	TRBJ2-1	CASRGRDRPYNEQFF	TGTGCCAGCAGAGGCCGGGACAGACCGTACAATGAGCAGTTCTTC
.	TRBV7-3	.	TRBJ2-3	CASSPTGADTQYF	TGTGCCAGCAGCCCAACCGGGGCAGATACGCAGTATTTT
few	TRBV2	TRBD2	TRBJ2-1	CASLGLAGGNEQFF	TGTGCCAGCCTCGGACTAGCGGGAGGGAATGAGCAGTTCTTC
.	TRBV11-2	TRBD2	TRBJ2-5	CASSLLGLAEETQYF	TGTGCCAGCAGCTTGTTGGGACTAGCGGAAGAGACCCAGTACTTC
once	TRBV5-4	.	TRBJ1-6	CASSFSTGRGDSPLHF	TGTGCCAGCAGCTTCTCAACCGGACGGGGAGATTCACCCCTCCACTTT
.	TRBV5-1	.	TRBJ1-4	CASSFRTAFNEKLFF	TGCGCCAGCAGCTTCAGGACAGCGTTTAATGAAAAACTGTTTTTT
.	TRBV6-5	TRBD1	TRBJ1-4	CASRRQGPNEKLFF	TGTGCCAGCAGACGACAGGGGCCTAATGAAAAACTGTTTTTT
.	TRBV7-2	.	TRBJ1-1	CASSLRGRMNTEAFF	TGTGCCAGCAGCTTAAGGGGCAGGATGAACACTGAAGCTTTCTTT
.	TRBV27	TRBD2	TRBJ2-1	CASSPYQVAGYNEQFF	TGTGCCAGCAGTCCCTACCAGGTAGCGGGGTACAATGAGCAGTTCTTC
.	TRBV6-1	.	TRBJ1-2	CASSEALQGVYYGYTF	TGTGCCAGCAGTGAAGCGCTTCAGGGCGTGTACTATGGCTACACCTTC
.	TRBV13	.	TRBJ1-1	CASSFRLTEAFF	TGTGCCAGCAGCTTTCGTTTGACTGAAGCTTTCTTT